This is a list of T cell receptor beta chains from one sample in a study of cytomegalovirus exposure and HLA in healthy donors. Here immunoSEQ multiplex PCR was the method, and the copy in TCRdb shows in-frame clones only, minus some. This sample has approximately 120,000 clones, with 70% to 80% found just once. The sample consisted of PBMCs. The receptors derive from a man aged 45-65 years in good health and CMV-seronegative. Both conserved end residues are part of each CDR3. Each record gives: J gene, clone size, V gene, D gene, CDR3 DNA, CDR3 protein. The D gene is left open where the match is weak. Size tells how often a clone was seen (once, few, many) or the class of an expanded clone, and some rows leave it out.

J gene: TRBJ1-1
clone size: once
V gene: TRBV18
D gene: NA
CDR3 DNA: TGTGCCAGCTCACCCGCCGCTAGTTACACTGAAGCTTTCTTT
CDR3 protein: CASSPAASYTEAFF

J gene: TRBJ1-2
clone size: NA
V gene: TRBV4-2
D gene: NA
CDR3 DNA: TGTGCCAGCAGCCAAGATAGGCGGAGGGATGGCTACACCTTC
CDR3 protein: CASSQDRRRDGYTF

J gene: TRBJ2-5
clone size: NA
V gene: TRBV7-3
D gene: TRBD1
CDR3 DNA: TGTGCCAGCAGCTTTTTGGGACAGGGGAGGGAGACCCAGTACTTC
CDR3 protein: CASSFLGQGRETQYF

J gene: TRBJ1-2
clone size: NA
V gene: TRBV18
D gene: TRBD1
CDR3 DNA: TGTGCCAGCTCACCAAGGGACAGGGACGGCTACACCTTC
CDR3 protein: CASSPRDRDGYTF

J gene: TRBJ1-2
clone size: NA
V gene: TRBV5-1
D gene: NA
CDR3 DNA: TGCGCCAGCAGCTTGCAGGCAGGGGATAATGGCTACACCTTC
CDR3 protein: CASSLQAGDNGYTF

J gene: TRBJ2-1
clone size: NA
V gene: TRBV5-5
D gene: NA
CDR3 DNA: TGTGCCAGCAGCTTGGTGGGGGCCGTCTCCTACAATGAGCAGTTCTTC
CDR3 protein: CASSLVGAVSYNEQFF

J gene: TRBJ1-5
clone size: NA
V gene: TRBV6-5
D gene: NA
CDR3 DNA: TGTGCCAGCGGAACAGCTAACAATCAGCCCCAGCATTTT
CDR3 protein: CASGTANNQPQHF

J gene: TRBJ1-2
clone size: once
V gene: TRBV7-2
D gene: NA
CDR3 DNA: TGTGCCAGCAGCCCACTCAATACCTTC
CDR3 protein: CASSPLNTF

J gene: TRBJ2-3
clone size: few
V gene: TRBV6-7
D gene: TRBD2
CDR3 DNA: TGTGCCAGCAGTTCCACTAGCCTAGCGGGGATGACAGATACGCAGTATTTT
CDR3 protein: CASSSTSLAGMTDTQYF

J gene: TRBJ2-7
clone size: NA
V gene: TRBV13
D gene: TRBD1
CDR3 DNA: TGTGCCAGCAGCTCGGGACAGGGACTCGACGAGCAGTACTTC
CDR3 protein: CASSSGQGLDEQYF

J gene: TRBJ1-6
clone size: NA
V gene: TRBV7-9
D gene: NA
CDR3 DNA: TGTTCCAGCAGCTTAGATGGGGCCGCGACCGGTTCACCCCTCCACTTT
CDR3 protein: CSSSLDGAATGSPLHF

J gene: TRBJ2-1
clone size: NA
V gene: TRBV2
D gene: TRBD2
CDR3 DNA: TGTGCCAGCCTAGCGGGGCCCTACAATGAGCAGTTCTTC
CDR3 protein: CASLAGPYNEQFF

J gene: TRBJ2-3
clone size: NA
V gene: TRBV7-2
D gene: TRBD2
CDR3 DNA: TGTGCCAGCAGCTTAGTAGCGGGGGCGAGAAATACGCAGTATTTT
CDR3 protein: CASSLVAGARNTQYF

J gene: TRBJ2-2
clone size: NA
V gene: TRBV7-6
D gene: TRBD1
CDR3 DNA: TGTGCCAGCAGCTATACCGGGACAGGGGCCGGGGAGCTGTTTTTT
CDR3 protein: CASSYTGTGAGELFF

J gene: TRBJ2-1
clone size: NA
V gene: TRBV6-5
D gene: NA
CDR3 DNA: TGTGCCAGCAGTTACTCGACGGCGGCTAACACTGAGCAGTTCTTC
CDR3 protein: CASSYSTAANTEQFF

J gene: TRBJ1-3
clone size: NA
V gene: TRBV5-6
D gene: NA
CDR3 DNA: TGTGCCAGCAGCTTGGTTGGTGTGGAGCGCTCTGGAAACACCATATATTTT
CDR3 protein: CASSLVGVERSGNTIYF

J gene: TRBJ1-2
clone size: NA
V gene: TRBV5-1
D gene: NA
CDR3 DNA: TGCGCCAGCAGTTCATACACAGGGATATGGAACTATGGCTACACCTTC
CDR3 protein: CASSSYTGIWNYGYTF

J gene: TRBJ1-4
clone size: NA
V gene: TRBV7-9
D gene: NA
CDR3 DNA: TGTGCCAGCAGCTTAGCCAGTACTAATGAAAAACTGTTTTTT
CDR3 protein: CASSLASTNEKLFF

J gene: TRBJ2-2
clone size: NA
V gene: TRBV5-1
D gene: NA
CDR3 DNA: TGCGCCAGCAGCTTGGTGTCTGGGGGCGTAGTGACCGGGGAGCTGTTTTTT
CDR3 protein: CASSLVSGGVVTGELFF

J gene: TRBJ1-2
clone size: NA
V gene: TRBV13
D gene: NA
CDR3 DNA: TGTGCCAGCAGCATCAGTGGCTCTGGCTACACCTTC
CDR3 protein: CASSISGSGYTF

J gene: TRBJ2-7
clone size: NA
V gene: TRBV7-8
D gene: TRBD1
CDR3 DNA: TGTGCCAGCAGACAGGGGACGACCTACGAGCAGTACTTC
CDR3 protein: CASRQGTTYEQYF

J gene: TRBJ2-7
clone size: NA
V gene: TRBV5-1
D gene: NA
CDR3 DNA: TGCGCCAGCAGCTTGCAGCGGAGCTCCTACGAGCAGTACTTC
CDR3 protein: CASSLQRSSYEQYF

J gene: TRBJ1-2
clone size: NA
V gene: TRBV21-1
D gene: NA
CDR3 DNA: TGTGCCAGCAGCACAGGACAGGGGCATAACTGCGACTATGGCTACACCTTC
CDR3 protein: CASSTGQGHNCDYGYTF

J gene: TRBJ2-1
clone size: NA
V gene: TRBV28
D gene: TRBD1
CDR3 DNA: TGTGCCAGCAGGACAGGGGGCGGGAGGAATGAGCAGTTCTTC
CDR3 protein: CASRTGGGRNEQFF

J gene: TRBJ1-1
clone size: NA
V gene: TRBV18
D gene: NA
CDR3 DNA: TGTGCCAGCTCACCACAAGTTAGCACTTATCCAGGGTCGGGGGGCTCCTTCTTT
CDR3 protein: CASSPQVSTYPGSGGSFF

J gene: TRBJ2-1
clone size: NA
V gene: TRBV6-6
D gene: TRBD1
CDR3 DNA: TGTGCCAGCTGGGGAACGGGGACAGGGGAATACAATGAGCAGTTCTTC
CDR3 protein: CASWGTGTGEYNEQFF

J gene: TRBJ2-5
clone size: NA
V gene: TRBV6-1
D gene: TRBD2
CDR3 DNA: TGTGCCAGCAGTGACCGAGCGGGGGGGCTGGAGACCCAGTACTTC
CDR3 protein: CASSDRAGGLETQYF

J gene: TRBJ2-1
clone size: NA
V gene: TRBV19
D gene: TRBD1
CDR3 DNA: TGTGCCAGTAAGACGGGACAGACCCATGAGGAGCAGTTCTTC
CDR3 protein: CASKTGQTHEEQFF

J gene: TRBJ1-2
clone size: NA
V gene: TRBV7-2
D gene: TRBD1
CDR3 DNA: TGTGCCAGCAGCCGACAGGGAACTAACTATGGCTACACCTTC
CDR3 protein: CASSRQGTNYGYTF

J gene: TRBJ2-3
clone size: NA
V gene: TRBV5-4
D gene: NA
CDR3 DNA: TGTGCCAGCAGCCTACAGGGCCCACGCACAGATACGCAGTATTTT
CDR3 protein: CASSLQGPRTDTQYF

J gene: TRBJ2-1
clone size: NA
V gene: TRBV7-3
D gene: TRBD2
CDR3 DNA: TGTGCCAGCAGCTCCTGGGGTAGCGGGGAGTGGTACAATGAGCAGTTCTTC
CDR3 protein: CASSSWGSGEWYNEQFF

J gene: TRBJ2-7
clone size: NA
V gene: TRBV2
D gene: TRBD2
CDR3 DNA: TGTGCCAGCAGTGAAGGATCGGTAGCGGGGGTTGCCGAGCAGTACTTC
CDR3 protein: CASSEGSVAGVAEQYF

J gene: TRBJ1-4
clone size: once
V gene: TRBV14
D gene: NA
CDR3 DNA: TGTGCCAGCAGCCAAGGGACAGCCGAAAAACTGTTTTTT
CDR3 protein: CASSQGTAEKLFF

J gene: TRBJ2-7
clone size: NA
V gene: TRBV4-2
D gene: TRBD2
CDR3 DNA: TGTGCCAGCAGCCAAGATAGTGGGGGGGTATCCTACGAGCAGTACTTC
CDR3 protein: CASSQDSGGVSYEQYF

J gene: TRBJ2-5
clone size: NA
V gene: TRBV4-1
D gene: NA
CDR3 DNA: TGCGCCAGCAGCCAAGGGAGGCAGCAAGAGACCCAGTACTTC
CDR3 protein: CASSQGRQQETQYF

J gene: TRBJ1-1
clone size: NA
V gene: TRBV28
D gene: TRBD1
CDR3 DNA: TGTGCCAGCGGGTACAGGGGGGGGAGGACTGAAGCTTTCTTT
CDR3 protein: CASGYRGGRTEAFF

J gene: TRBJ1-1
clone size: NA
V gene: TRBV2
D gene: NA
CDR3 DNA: TGTGCCAGCAGGATAGGAGGGCTGTCTGAGGACGCTTTCTTT
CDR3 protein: CASRIGGLSEDAFF

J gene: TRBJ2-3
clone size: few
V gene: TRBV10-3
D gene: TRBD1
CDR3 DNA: TGTGCCATCTGTGGGGACAGGGGATCAGATACGCAGTATTTT
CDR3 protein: CAICGDRGSDTQYF

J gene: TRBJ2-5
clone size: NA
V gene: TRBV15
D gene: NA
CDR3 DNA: TGTGCCACCAGCAGAGATCTTATAGCTCAAGAGACCCAGTACTTC
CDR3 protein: CATSRDLIAQETQYF

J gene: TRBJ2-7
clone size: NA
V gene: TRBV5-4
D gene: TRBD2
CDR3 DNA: TGTGCCAGCAGTTTGGGACTAGCGGGGTGGTCCTACGAGCAGTACTTC
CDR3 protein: CASSLGLAGWSYEQYF

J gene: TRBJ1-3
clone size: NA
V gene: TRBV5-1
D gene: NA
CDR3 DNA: TGCGCCAGCAGCCCATCGGACAGCGGAAACACCATATATTTT
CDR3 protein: CASSPSDSGNTIYF

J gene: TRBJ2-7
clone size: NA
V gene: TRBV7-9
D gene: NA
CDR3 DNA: TGTTCCAGCAGCTCGAGCCAGGGTCCCTACGAGCAGTACTTC
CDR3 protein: CSSSSSQGPYEQYF

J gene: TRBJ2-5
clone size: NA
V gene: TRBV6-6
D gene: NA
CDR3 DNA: TGTGCCAGCAGTTACGGACAATCCGGGTCCAAAGAGACCCAGTACTTC
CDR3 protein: CASSYGQSGSKETQYF

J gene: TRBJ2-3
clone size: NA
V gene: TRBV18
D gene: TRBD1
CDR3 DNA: TGTGCCAGCTCACCAGGGACAGGGGAGGTAGATACGCAGTATTTT
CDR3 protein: CASSPGTGEVDTQYF

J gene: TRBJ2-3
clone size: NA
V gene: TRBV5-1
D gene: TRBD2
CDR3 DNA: TGCGCCAGCAGCTTGGTTAGCGGGGGGTTAGCAGATACGCAGTATTTT
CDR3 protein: CASSLVSGGLADTQYF

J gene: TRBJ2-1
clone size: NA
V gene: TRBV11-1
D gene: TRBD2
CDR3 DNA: TGTGCCAGCAGCTTGGGGGGGAGGAGTAATGAGCAGTTCTTC
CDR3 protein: CASSLGGRSNEQFF

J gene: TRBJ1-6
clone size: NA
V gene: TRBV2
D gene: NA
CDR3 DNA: TGTGCCAGCAGCGATAGAATCGGACAGAGCTCACCCCTCCACTTT
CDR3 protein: CASSDRIGQSSPLHF

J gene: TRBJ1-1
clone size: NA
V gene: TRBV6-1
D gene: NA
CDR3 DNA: TGTGCCACCAGACAGATCATGAACACTGAAGCTTTCTTT
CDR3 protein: CATRQIMNTEAFF

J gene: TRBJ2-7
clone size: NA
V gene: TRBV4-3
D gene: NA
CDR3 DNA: TGCGCCAGCAGCCAGGGCCAGGGAGGGGGAGGCTCCTACGAGCAGTACTTC
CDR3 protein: CASSQGQGGGGSYEQYF

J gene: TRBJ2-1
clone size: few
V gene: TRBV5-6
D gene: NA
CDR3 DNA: TGTGCCAGCAGCCCGGCCCCAGGTAATGAGCAGTTCTTC
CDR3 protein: CASSPAPGNEQFF

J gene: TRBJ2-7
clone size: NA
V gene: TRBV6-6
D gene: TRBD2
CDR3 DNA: TGTGCCAGCTGTGGAGCGGGGGGGCTCAACGAGCAGTACTTC
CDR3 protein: CASCGAGGLNEQYF

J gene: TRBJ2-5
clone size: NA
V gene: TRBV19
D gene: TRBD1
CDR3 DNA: TGTGCCAGTAGTCTCCTGACAGGGGGCGAGGAGACCCAGTACTTC
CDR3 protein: CASSLLTGGEETQYF

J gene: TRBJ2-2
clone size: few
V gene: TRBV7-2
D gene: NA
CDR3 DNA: TGTGCCAGCAGCCCACAGGGCGGAAACACCGGGGAGCTGTTTTTT
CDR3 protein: CASSPQGGNTGELFF

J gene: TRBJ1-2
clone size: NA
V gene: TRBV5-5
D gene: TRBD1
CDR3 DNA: TGTGTCAGCAGCTTGGGGGGGACAGGGGGCTATGGCTACACCTTC
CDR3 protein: CVSSLGGTGGYGYTF

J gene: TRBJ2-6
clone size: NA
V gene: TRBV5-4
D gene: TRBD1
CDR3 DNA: TGTGCCAGCAGCTCGGGACAGGGAGATTGGTCTGGGGCCAACGTCCTGACTTTC
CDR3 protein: CASSSGQGDWSGANVLTF